This TCR beta chain comes out of a study of identical twins. TCRdb used MiXCR to reprocess the 5' RACE reads, holding one entry per CDR3 protein. The sample shows around 370,000 distinct CDR3 sequences, 9% of them seen only once. Healthy Caucasians made up all donors. On this clonotype: Its antigen is still unknown.

Findings and limits, study-wide: Fewer insertions were carried by abundant cord blood beta clonotypes, but none was seen in memory repertoires.

V lost 1 base and J lost 2, with 8 bases in between. This CDR3 is built from 14 residues. The rearrangement links TRBV23-1 to TRBJ2-5; tentative D call: TRBD2 (5 bases). TRBV23-1 is classed as an ORF, of uncertain function. Source material: naive T cells sorted from blood. The sequence came from a woman in her 50s in good health. CDR3 protein: CASSQYRDQETQYF. As DNA, the CDR3 is TGCGCCAGCAGTCAATACCGGGATCAAGAGACCCAGTACTTC.